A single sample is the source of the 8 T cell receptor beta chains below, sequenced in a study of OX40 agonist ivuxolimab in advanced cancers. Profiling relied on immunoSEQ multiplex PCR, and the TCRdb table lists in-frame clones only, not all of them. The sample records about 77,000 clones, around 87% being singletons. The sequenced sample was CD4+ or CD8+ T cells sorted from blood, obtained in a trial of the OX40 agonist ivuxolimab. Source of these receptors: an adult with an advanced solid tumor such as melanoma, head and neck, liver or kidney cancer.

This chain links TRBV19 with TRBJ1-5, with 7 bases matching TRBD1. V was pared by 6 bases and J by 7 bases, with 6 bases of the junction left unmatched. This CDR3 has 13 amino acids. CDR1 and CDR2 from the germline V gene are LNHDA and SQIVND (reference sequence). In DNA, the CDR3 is TGTGCCAGTAGCAAGGGGGCCGGACAGCCCCAGCATTTT. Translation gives CASSKGAGQPQHF.

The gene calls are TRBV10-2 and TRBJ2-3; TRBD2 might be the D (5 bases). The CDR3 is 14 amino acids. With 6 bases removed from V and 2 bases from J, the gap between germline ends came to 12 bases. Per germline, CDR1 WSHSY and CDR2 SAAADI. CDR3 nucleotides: TGCGCCAGCAGATTGGCGGGCCCCACAGATACGCAGTATTTT. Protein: CASRLAGPTDTQYF.

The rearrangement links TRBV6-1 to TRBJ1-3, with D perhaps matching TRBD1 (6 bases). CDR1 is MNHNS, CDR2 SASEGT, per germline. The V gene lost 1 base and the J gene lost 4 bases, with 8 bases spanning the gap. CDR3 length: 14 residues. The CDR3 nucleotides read TGTGCCAGCAGTGAAGGAGGGGGAGGAAACACCATATATTTT. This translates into CASSEGGGGNTIYF.

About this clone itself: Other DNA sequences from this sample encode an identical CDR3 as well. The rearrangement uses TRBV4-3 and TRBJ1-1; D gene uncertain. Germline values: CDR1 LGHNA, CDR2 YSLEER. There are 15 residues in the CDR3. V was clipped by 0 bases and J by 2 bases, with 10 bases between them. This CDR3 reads CASSQDNRVNTEAFF. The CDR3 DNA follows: TGCGCCAGCAGCCAAGATAACAGAGTAAACACTGAAGCTTTCTTT.

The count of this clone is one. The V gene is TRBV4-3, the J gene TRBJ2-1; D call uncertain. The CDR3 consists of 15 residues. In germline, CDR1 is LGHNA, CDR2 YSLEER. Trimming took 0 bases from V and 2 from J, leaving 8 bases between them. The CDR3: CASSQEAAAYNEQFF. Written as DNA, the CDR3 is TGCGCCAGCAGCCAAGAGGCTGCTGCCTACAATGAGCAGTTCTTC.

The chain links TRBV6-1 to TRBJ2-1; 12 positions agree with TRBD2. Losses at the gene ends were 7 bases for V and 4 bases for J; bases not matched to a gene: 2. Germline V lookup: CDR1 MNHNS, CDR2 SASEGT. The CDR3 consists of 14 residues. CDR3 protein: CASTGLAGYNEQFF. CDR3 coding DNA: TGTGCCAGCACCGGACTAGCGGGGTACAATGAGCAGTTCTTC.

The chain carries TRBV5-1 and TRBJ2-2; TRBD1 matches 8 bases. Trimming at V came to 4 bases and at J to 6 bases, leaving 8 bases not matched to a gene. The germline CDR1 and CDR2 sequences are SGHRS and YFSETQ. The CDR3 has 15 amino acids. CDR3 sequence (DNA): TGCGCCAGCAGCGAGGGACAGGTACGCGCCGGGGAGCTGTTTTTT. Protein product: CASSEGQVRAGELFF.

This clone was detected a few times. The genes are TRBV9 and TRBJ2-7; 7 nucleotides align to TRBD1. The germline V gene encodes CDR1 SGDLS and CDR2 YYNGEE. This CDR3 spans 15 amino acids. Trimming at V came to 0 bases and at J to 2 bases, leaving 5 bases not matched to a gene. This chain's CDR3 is CASSVGSQGAYEQYF. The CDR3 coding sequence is TGTGCCAGCAGCGTAGGTAGTCAGGGGGCCTACGAGCAGTACTTC.